The subject of this entry is one T cell receptor (beta chain). The split of CD4+ cells yielded CD45RA+ naive and CD45RA-negative memory subsets. The sample comes from a study of shared clonotypes between healthy human individuals. Study-level background: Each donor contributed plates that comprised three CD4 naive, three CD4 memory, two CD8 naive and one CD8 memory.

Several immunoSEQ plates received, in even portions, the genomic DNA of each subset. The data were produced by immunoSEQ multiplex PCR, yet TCRdb's version contains in-frame clones alone and is incomplete. Of some 2,500,000 clones listed, approximately 93% are singletons. The receptor was derived from a man between 18 and 29 years old in good health. Some clones in this sample may be carry-over from other donors' samples. Specimen: naive CD4+ T cells from PBMCs. The sample's subset: CD45RA+ positively selected.

The CDR3 is CATNGVGPGYTF. CDR3 in DNA: TGTGCCACCAATGGGGTTGGACCAGGCTACACCTTC. The chain combines TRBV7-9 with TRBJ1-2; no reliable D call. Trimming pared 10 bases from V and 8 bases from J, leaving 17 bases between. Germline V lookup: CDR1 SEHNR, CDR2 FQNEAQ (reference sequence). The CDR3 runs 12 residues.